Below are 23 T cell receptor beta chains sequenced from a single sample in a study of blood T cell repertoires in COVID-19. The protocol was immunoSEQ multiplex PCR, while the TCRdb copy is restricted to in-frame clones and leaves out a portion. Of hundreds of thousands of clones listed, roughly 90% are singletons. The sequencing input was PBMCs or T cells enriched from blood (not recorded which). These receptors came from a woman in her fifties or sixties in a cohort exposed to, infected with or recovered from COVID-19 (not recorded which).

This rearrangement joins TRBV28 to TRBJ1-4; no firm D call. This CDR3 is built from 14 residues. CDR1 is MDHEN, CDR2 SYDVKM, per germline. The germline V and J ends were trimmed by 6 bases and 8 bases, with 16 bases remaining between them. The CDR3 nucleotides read TGTGCCAGCAGCCTGACAATCGGTTGGGAAAAACTGTTTTTT. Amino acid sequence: CASSLTIGWEKLFF.

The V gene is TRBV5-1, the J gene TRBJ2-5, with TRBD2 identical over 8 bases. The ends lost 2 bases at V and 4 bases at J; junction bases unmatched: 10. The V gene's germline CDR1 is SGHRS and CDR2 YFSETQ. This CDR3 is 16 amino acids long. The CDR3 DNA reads TGCGCCAGCAGCTTCGGTCCGGGACTAGGGGGAGAGACCCAGTACTTC. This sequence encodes CASSFGPGLGGETQYF.

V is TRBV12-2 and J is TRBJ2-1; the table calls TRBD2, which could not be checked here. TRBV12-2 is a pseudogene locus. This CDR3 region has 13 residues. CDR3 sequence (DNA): TGTGCAAGTCGTAAGCGGGGGGATAATGAGCAGTTCTTC. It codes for CASRKRGDNEQFF.

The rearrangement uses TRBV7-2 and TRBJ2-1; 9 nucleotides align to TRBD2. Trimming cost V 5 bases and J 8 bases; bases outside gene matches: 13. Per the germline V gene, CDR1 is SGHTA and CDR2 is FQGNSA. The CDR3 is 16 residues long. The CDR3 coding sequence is TGTGCCAGCAGCCCAACAGGCGGGGGGGGCCTATATGAGCAGTTCTTC. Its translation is CASSPTGGGGLYEQFF.

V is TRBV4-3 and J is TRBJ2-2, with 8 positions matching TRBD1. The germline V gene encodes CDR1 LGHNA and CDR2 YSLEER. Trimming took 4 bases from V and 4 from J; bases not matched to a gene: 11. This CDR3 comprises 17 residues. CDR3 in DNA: TGCGCCAGCAGCCTAACTCCAGGGGGCGCAAGCACCGGGGAGCTGTTTTTT. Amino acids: CASSLTPGGASTGELFF.

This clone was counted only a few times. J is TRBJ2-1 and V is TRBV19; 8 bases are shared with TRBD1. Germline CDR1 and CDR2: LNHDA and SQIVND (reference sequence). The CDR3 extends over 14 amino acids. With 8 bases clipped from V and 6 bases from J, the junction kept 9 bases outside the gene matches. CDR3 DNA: TGTGCCAGTCTCCGGGACAGGCAAAGCAATGAGCAGTTCTTC. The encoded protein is CASLRDRQSNEQFF.

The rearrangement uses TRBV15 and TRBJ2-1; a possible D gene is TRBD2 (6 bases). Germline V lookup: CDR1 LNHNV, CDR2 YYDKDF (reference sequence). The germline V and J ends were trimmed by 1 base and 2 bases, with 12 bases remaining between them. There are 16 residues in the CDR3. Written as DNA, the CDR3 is TGTGCCACCAGCAGAGTCCCGCGGGGAACCTACAATGAGCAGTTCTTC. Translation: CATSRVPRGTYNEQFF. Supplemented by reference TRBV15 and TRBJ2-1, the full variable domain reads DAMVIQNPRYQVTQFGKPVTLSCSQTLNHNVMYWYQQKSSQAPKLLFHYYDKDFNNEADTPDNFQSRRPNTSFCFLDIRSPGLGDTAMYLCATSRVPRGTYNEQFFGPGTRLTVL.

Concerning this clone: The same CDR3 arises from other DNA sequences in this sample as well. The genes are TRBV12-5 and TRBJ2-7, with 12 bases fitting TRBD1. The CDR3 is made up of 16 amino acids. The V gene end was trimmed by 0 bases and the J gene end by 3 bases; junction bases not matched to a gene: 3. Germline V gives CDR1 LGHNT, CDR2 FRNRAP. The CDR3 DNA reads TGTGCTAGTGGTTTGGTACGGGACAGGGGGCACTACGAGCAGTACTTC. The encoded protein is CASGLVRDRGHYEQYF.

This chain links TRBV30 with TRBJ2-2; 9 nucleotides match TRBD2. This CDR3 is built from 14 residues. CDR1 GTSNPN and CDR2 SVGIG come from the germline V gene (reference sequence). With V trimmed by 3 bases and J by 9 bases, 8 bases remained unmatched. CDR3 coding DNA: TGTGCCTGGAGGCGCGGCGGGGGGGAGTGGGAGCTGTTTTTT. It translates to CAWRRGGGEWELFF. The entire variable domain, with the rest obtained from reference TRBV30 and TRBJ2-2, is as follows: SQTIHQWPATLVQPVGSPLSLECTVEGTSNPNLYWYRQAAGRGLQLLFYSVGIGQISSEVPQNLSASRPQDRQFILSSKKLLLSDSGFYLCAWRRGGGEWELFFGEGSRLTVL.

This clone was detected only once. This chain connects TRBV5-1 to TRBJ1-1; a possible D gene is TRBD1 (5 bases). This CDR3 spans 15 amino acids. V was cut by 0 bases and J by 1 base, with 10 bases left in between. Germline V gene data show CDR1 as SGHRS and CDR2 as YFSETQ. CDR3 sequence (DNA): TGCGCCAGCAGCTTGGGTGTACAGGAGAACACTGAAGCTTTCTTT. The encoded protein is CASSLGVQENTEAFF.

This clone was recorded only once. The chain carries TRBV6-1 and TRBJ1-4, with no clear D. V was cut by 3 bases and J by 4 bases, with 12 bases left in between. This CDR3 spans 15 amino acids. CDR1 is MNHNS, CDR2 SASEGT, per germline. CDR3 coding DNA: TGTGCCAGCAGTGAGAGAACTCTTCTTAATGAAAAACTGTTTTTT. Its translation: CASSERTLLNEKLFF.

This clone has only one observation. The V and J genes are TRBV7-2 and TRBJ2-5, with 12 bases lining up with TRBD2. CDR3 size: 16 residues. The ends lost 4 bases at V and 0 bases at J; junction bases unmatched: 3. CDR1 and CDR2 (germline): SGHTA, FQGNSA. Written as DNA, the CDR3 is TGTGCCAGCAGCTCGGGACTAGCGGGCCACCAAGAGACCCAGTACTTC. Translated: CASSSGLAGHQETQYF.

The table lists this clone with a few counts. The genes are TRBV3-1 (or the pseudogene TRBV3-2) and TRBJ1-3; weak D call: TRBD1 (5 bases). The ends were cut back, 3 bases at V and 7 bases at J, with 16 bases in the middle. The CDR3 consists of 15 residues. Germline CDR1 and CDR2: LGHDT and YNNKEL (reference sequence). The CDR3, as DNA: TGTGCCAGCAGCCATCCCTCAGGGTTGTACAACACCATATATTTT. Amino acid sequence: CASSHPSGLYNTIYF.

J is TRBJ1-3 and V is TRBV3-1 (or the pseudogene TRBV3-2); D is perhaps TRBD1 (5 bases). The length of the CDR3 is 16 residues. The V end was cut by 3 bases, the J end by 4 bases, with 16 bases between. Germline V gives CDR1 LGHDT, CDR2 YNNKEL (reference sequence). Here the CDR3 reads CASSQPGWLSGNTIYF. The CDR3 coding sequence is TGTGCCAGCAGCCAGCCAGGGTGGCTCTCCGGAAACACCATATATTTT.

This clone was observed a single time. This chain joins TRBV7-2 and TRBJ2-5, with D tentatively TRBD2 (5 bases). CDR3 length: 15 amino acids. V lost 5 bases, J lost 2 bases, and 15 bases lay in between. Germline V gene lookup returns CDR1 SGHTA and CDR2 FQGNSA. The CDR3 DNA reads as TGTGCCAGCAGCCCCTTCGGTGGAGGTCAAGAGACCCAGTACTTC. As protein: CASSPFGGGQETQYF.

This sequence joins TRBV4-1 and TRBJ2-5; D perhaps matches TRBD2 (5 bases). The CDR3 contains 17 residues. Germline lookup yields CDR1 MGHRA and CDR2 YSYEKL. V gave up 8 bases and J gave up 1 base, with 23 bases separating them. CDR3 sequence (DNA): TGCGCCAGCCTACCGATATTTGGACGGGATGTCCAAGAGACCCAGTACTTC. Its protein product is CASLPIFGRDVQETQYF.

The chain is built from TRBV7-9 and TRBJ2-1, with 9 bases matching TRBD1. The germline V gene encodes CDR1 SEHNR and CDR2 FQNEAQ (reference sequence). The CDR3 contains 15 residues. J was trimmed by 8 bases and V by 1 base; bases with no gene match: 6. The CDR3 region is CASSLVGQGGHEQFF. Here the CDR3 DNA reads TGTGCCAGCAGCTTAGTGGGACAGGGTGGCCATGAGCAGTTCTTC.

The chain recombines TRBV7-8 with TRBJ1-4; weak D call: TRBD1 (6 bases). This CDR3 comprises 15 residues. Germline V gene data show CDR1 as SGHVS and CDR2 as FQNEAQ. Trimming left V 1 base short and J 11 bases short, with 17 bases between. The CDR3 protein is CASSLGIAGEGKLFF. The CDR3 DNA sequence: TGTGCCAGCAGCTTAGGAATAGCAGGGGAGGGGAAACTGTTTTTT.

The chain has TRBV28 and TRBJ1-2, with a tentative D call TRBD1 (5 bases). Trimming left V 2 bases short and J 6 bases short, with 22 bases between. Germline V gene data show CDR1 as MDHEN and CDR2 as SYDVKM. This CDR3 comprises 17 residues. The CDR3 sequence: CASSLEAAGSRRNGYTF. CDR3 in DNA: TGTGCCAGCAGTTTAGAGGCTGCAGGGTCTCGACGAAATGGCTACACCTTC.

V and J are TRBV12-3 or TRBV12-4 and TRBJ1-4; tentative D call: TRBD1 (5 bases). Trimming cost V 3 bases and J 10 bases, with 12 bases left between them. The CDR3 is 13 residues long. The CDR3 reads CASSFQGTGKLFF. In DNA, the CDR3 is TGTGCCAGCAGTTTCCAGGGAACCGGAAAACTGTTTTTT.

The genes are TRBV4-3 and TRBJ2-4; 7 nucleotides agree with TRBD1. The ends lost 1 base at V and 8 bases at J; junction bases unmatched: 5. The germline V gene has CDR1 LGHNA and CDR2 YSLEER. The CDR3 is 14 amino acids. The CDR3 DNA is TGCGCCAGCAGCCAAGGACAGGGTGGAGACATTCAGTACTTC. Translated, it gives CASSQGQGGDIQYF.

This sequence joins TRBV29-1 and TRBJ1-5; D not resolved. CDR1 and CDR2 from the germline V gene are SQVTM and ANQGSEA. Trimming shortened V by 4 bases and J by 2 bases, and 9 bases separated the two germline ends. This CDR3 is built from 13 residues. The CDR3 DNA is TGCAGCGTTGGGCAGCGGGGCAATCAGCCCCAGCATTTT. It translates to CSVGQRGNQPQHF.

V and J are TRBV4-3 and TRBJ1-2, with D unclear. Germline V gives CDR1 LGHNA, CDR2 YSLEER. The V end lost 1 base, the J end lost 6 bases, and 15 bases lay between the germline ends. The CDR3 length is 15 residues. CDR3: CASSQVDGEINGYTF. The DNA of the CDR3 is TGCGCCAGCAGCCAAGTGGATGGAGAGATTAATGGCTACACCTTC.